Listed below are T cell receptor beta chains from one sample, sequenced in a study of early T cells in non-severe SARS-CoV-2 infection. Using its own MiXCR run on the 5' RACE reads, TCRdb lists one record per CDR3 protein. Here the sample spans some 30,000 distinct CDR3 sequences, 4% to 5% being singletons. The specimen was whole blood. The receptors were gathered from an adult who was a healthcare worker with PCR-confirmed SARS-CoV-2 infection or an uninfected control (not recorded which). The CDR3 runs from the conserved cysteine through the conserved F or W. A D gene is named only where the DNA matches it firmly. Clone size is shown for a subset of rows, as once, few, many or a class of expanded clone.

cdr3_length d_call clone_size j_call v_call cdr3_aa cdr3_nt
13 - many TRBJ2-3 TRBV7-9 CALTRQTTDTQYF TGTGCCCTCACCCGGCAAACCACAGATACGCAGTATTTT
16 - many TRBJ2-7 TRBV6-1 CASSASTGQSSYEQYF TGTGCCAGCAGTGCATCTACGGGACAAAGCTCCTACGAGCAGTACTTC
14 - many TRBJ2-7 TRBV5-1 CASSWTPGLDEQYF TGCGCCAGCAGCTGGACTCCGGGACTGGACGAGCAGTACTTC
13 - many TRBJ2-3 TRBV7-2 CASSLGAADTQYF TGTGCCAGCAGCTTAGGCGCGGCAGATACGCAGTATTTT
15 - many TRBJ2-6 TRBV29-1 CSAVGVFSGANVLTF TGCAGCGCTGTGGGGGTCTTCTCTGGGGCCAACGTCCTGACTTTC
13 - many TRBJ1-4 TRBV19 CASSEDLREKLFF TGTGCCAGTAGTGAGGATCTGAGAGAAAAACTGTTTTTT
17 - many TRBJ2-7 TRBV28 CASSLLRTALDSYEQYF TGTGCCAGCAGTTTATTAAGGACAGCCCTAGACTCCTACGAGCAGTACTTC
16 TRBD2 - TRBJ2-1 TRBV6-5 CASSYSSGRFNNEQFF TGTGCCAGCAGTTACTCGAGCGGGAGGTTCAACAATGAGCAGTTCTTC
18 TRBD2 many TRBJ2-5 TRBV11-2 CASSLGDGLAVYQETQYF TGTGCCAGCAGCTTAGGGGACGGACTAGCGGTCTACCAAGAGACCCAGTACTTC
14 - many TRBJ1-6 TRBV3-1 CASSDEREDSPLHF TGTGCCAGCAGCGATGAAAGGGAGGATTCACCCCTCCACTTT
15 - many TRBJ2-1 TRBV20-1 CSARDGSRWENEQFF TGCAGTGCTAGAGATGGGTCAAGATGGGAGAATGAGCAGTTCTTC
15 - many TRBJ1-1 TRBV7-3 CASSLYPDMNTEAFF TGTGCCAGCAGCTTATATCCGGATATGAACACTGAAGCTTTCTTT
12 - many TRBJ2-5 TRBV24-1 CATSGAQETQYF TGTGCCACGTCGGGGGCACAAGAGACCCAGTACTTC
12 - - TRBJ2-2 TRBV9 CASSVVTGELFF TGTGCCAGCAGCGTAGTGACCGGGGAGCTGTTTTTT
15 - many TRBJ2-6 TRBV11-3 CASSLAGRGANVLTF TGTGCCAGCAGCTTGGCCGGGCGAGGGGCCAACGTCCTGACTTTC
15 TRBD1 many TRBJ2-2 TRBV19 CASKLGTANTGELFF TGTGCCAGTAAGTTGGGGACAGCTAACACCGGGGAGCTGTTTTTT
15 - many TRBJ1-5 TRBV15 CATSRDRGTGRAQHF TGTGCCACCAGCAGAGATAGGGGCACAGGGAGGGCCCAGCATTTT
18 TRBD2 many TRBJ2-7 TRBV5-1 CASSLLTGSGGNSYEQYF TGCGCCAGCAGCTTACTTACAGGGAGCGGGGGGAACTCCTACGAGCAGTACTTC
14 - many TRBJ2-5 TRBV5-4 CASSLRIDGETQYF TGTGCCAGCAGCTTGCGAATAGATGGGGAGACCCAGTACTTC
15 - many TRBJ2-2 TRBV21-1 CASSKLGRAPGSCFF -